This T cell receptor beta chain was obtained from a study of T cells in localized non-small cell lung cancer. Measured with immunoSEQ multiplex PCR; TCRdb has only the in-frame clones, and not every one. The sample has tens of thousands of clones, 70% to 90% seen once; the top ten hold about 6.6%. A remark on this clone: Its antigen remains unidentified.

Germline lookup yields CDR1 MNHEY and CDR2 SMNVEV (reference sequence). V lost 3 bases to trimming and J lost 9 bases; unmatched junction nucleotides: 4. This CDR3 is built from 14 residues. Study-level findings and limits: Uninvolved adjacent lung had higher T cell clonality than tumor and all other tissues. A denser population of T cells in blood accompanied longer overall survival. Owing to sequencing of a solitary tumor region, heterogeneity cannot be discounted.

The sequence was obtained from a woman aged 18-49 years with stage III lung adenocarcinoma. J is TRBJ2-1 and V is TRBV27; TRBD1 matches at 11 bases. Sequencing was performed on peripheral blood, taken before any cancer treatment. In DNA, the CDR3 is TGTGCCAGCAGTTTGGACAGGGGGCGGAGTGAGCAGTTCTTC. Its protein product is CASSLDRGRSEQFF.